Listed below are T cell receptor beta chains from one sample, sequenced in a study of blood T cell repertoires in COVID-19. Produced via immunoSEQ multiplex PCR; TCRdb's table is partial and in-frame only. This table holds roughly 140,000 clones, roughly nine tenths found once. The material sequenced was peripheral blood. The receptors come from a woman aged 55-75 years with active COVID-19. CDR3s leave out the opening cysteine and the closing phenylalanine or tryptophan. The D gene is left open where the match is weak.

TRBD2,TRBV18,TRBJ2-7,ASSPPTSVHEQY
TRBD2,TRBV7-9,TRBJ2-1,ASSFRTSGRGSYNEQF
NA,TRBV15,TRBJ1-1,ATSSAGFPEAF
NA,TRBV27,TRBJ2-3,ASSFSGPGVGTDTQY
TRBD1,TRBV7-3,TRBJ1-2,ASSPNAGGGYT
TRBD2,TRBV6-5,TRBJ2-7,ASRTPSGKSEQY
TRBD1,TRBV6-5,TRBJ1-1,ASGRDRLNTEAF
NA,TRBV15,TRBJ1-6,ATSSLSLAIRNSPLH
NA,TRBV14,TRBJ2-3,ASSQVSSDMVDTQY
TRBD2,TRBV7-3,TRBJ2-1,ASSPLAGFPYNEQF
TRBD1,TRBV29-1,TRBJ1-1,SVGAGGAYRSVTEAF
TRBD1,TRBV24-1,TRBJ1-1,ATSDPGQANEAF
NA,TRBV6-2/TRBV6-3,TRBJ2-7,ASSHNSFVEQY
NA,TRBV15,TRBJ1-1,ATSTRFQNTEAF
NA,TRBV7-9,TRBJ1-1,ASSLDRPRYFEAF
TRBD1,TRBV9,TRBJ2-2,ASSWTRDSHTGELF
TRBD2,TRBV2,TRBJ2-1,ASSDSSGRLAEQF
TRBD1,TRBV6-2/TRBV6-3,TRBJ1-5,ASSRGQGTRIGQPQH
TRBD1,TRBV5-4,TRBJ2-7,ASRQYTPGGSEQY
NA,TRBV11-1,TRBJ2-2,ASSQTGMNTGELF
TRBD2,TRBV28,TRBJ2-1,ASLAPGGRVGEQF
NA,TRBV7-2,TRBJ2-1,ASSPDSTRNEQF
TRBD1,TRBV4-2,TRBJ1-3,ASSQDGRGLRNTIY
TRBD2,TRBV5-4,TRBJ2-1,ASSLGGGSYNEQF
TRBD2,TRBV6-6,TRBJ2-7,ASSYSIGGSRAEQY
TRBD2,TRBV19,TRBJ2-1,ASSIDPLPGLAMDEQF
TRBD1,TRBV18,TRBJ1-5,ASSPETGVLPQH
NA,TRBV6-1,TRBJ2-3,ASSEGRGDTQY
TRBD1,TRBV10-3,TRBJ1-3,AISAGGTGNTIY
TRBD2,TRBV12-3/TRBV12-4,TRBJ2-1,ASTTTSTNEQF
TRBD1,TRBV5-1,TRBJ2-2,ASSLDRGVFGELF
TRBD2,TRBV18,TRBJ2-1,ASSPGTSGLNEQF